Presented here are 32 T cell receptor beta chains from one specimen sequenced in a study of cytomegalovirus exposure and HLA in healthy donors. Amplification used 60 Vbeta primers and 13 Jbeta primers. Clones were sequenced by immunoSEQ multiplex PCR, and TCRdb holds only the in-frame ones, with some missing. Among tens of thousands of clones listed, about three quarters were seen once. Sequencing was done on a sample of PBMCs. These TCRs come from a man aged 35-49 years in good health and CMV-seronegative.

The chain employs TRBV4-1 and TRBJ2-7; 9 positions agree with TRBD1. CDR3 length: 16 amino acids. The V segment lost 3 bases and the J segment 3 bases; nucleotides outside the gene matches: 9. Germline loops: CDR1 MGHRA, CDR2 YSYEKL. The CDR3 is CASSHLTGTGSYEQYF. The CDR3 DNA sequence: TGCGCCAGCAGCCATCTAACCGGGACAGGGAGCTACGAGCAGTACTTC.

The rearrangement links TRBV30 to TRBJ2-3; weak D call: TRBD2 (5 bases). V was clipped by 0 bases and J by 4 bases, with 11 bases between them. This CDR3 is 14 amino acids long. CDR1 and CDR2 from the germline V gene are GTSNPN and SVGIG (reference sequence). The CDR3 loop reads CAWSVCGGPDTQYF. In DNA form, the CDR3 reads TGTGCCTGGAGTGTATGTGGAGGCCCAGATACGCAGTATTTT.

The V gene is TRBV5-1, the J gene TRBJ2-2, with TRBD2 matching 10 bases. V shed 4 bases, J shed 5 bases, and the junction held 11 bases outside the gene matches. The germline CDR1 and CDR2 sequences are SGHRS and YFSETQ. CDR3 length equals 17 residues. CDR3 nucleotides: TGCGCCAGCAGCCCGGGGTGGGGACTAGCGCCAACCGGGGAGCTGTTTTTT. Translated, it gives CASSPGWGLAPTGELFF.

CDR3 DNA sequence: TGTGCCAGCAGCTCACAGGGATGGGATTCACCCCTCCACTTT. It translates to CASSSQGWDSPLHF. The chain recombines TRBV7-9 with TRBJ1-6, with a possible D match to TRBD1 (6 bases). The CDR3 runs to 14 residues. Per the germline V gene, CDR1 is SEHNR and CDR2 is FQNEAQ (reference sequence). The V and J ends lost 4 bases and 8 bases respectively, with 12 bases between them.

The chain links TRBV7-9 to TRBJ2-3, with D perhaps matching TRBD1 (6 bases). The CDR3 is made up of 16 amino acids. Germline V gene lookup returns CDR1 SEHNR and CDR2 FQNEAQ (reference sequence). The germline V and J ends were trimmed by 0 bases and 0 bases, with 10 bases remaining between them. The CDR3 DNA sequence: TGTGCCAGCAGCTTAGCCTCTGGACAGAGCACAGATACGCAGTATTTT. Translating gives CASSLASGQSTDTQYF.

V and J are TRBV29-1 and TRBJ1-1; a weak D match, TRBD1 (5 bases). CDR3 length: 13 amino acids. Germline CDR1 is SQVTM and CDR2 is ANQGSEA. Trimming pared 6 bases from V and 3 bases from J, leaving 14 bases between. The CDR3 region has the DNA TGCAGCGTGACTCCTGACAGATACACTGAAGCTTTCTTT. The encoded protein is CSVTPDRYTEAFF.

This clone was found a few times. The chain is built from TRBV6-6 and TRBJ1-1; D gene uncertain. Trimming shortened V by 5 bases and J by 3 bases, and 7 bases separated the two germline ends. The germline V gene encodes CDR1 MNHNY and CDR2 SVGAGI (reference sequence). There are 12 residues in the CDR3. CDR3 protein: CASSISDTEAFF. As DNA, the CDR3 is TGTGCCAGCAGTATCAGTGACACTGAAGCTTTCTTT.

The rearrangement uses TRBV2 and TRBJ2-3; 16 bases agree with TRBD2. CDR3 length: 15 amino acids. Germline CDR1 SNHLY, CDR2 FYNNEI. V lost 6 bases to trimming and J lost 7 bases; unmatched junction nucleotides: 4. CDR3 amino acids: CASSGGLAGGNTQYF. The CDR3, as DNA: TGTGCCAGCAGCGGGGGACTAGCGGGAGGGAATACGCAGTATTTT.

The chain links TRBV6-1 to TRBJ1-4, with D tentatively TRBD1 (5 bases). The CDR3 runs to 15 residues. Germline CDR1 reads MNHNS; CDR2 reads SASEGT. V was cut by 2 bases and J by 8 bases, with 15 bases left in between. In nucleotides, the CDR3 is TGTGCCAGCAGTGAAATGGGGCAGGGAGGAGAAAAACTGTTTTTT. Translating gives CASSEMGQGGEKLFF.

The rearrangement joins TRBV9 to TRBJ2-5, with D maybe TRBD1 (5 bases). This CDR3 contains 15 residues. V lost 0 bases and J 0 bases, leaving 9 bases between the germline ends. Germline values: CDR1 SGDLS, CDR2 YYNGEE. The CDR3 loop is CASSVVLGDQETQYF. DNA of the CDR3: TGTGCCAGCAGCGTAGTGTTAGGGGACCAAGAGACCCAGTACTTC.

The chain is built from TRBV5-5 and TRBJ2-7; 14 bases line up with TRBD2. Germline V gene data show CDR1 as SGHKS and CDR2 as YYEKEE (reference sequence). The V and J ends lost 4 bases and 4 bases, in that order; junction bases with no gene match: 4. CDR3 size: 15 residues. The CDR3 bases are TGTGCCAGCAGCCCGGGACTAGCGGGGGTTTACGAGCAGTACTTC. This sequence encodes CASSPGLAGVYEQYF.

The chain couples TRBV6-5 to TRBJ1-4; 7 positions match TRBD1. CDR1 is MNHEY, CDR2 SVGAGI, per germline. After removal of 0 bases from V and 8 bases from J, the junction contained 6 bases not matched to a gene. The CDR3 is made up of 15 amino acids. CDR3 loop: CASSYSTGAAEKLFF. The CDR3, as DNA: TGTGCCAGCAGTTACTCAACAGGGGCCGCGGAAAAACTGTTTTTT.

The chain combines TRBV9 with TRBJ1-1; D may be TRBD1 (5 bases). CDR1 SGDLS and CDR2 YYNGEE come from the germline V gene. V dropped 1 base and J dropped 2 bases, with 12 bases sitting between them. This CDR3 contains 15 residues. The CDR3 reads CASSVSPDSNTEAFF. The CDR3 DNA reads TGTGCCAGCAGCGTAAGCCCTGACAGTAACACTGAAGCTTTCTTT.

This clone was observed a handful of times. The rearrangement links TRBV5-1 to TRBJ2-3; tentatively, D is TRBD2 (5 bases). Germline assignment: CDR1 SGHRS and CDR2 YFSETQ. Trimming took off 5 bases at V and 4 bases at J, with 8 bases between the two ends. The CDR3 spans 12 residues. CDR3 protein: CASRGRADTQYF. CDR3 in DNA: TGCGCCAGCAGAGGGCGGGCAGATACGCAGTATTTT.

V is TRBV10-3 and J is TRBJ2-7; D is unclear. The CDR3 sequence is 12 residues long. Germline-derived CDR1 and CDR2 are ENHRY and SYGVKD. Trimming removed 2 bases at V and 5 bases at J, with 7 bases between. CDR3 residues: CAISEHGDEQYF. The DNA of the CDR3 is TGTGCCATCAGTGAGCACGGAGACGAGCAGTACTTC.

The V gene is TRBV28, the J gene TRBJ2-3; maybe TRBD2 (6 bases). The CDR3 spans 13 residues. The germline gives CDR1 MDHEN, CDR2 SYDVKM. V shed 7 bases and J shed 6 bases, with 14 bases lying between them. CDR3 bases: TGTGCCAGCAACCCCGGTGGGGGGGATACGCAGTATTTT. It encodes CASNPGGGDTQYF.

The chain has TRBV9 and TRBJ2-7; 9 positions match TRBD1. The CDR3 is 14 amino acids. Germline CDR1 reads SGDLS; CDR2 reads YYNGEE. V lost 4 bases to trimming and J lost 6 bases; unmatched junction nucleotides: 8. The CDR3: CASSPGTGPGEQYF. The CDR3 nucleotides are TGTGCCAGCAGCCCAGGGACAGGGCCGGGCGAGCAGTACTTC.

This rearrangement joins TRBV5-4 to TRBJ2-1; weak D call: TRBD2 (5 bases). Trimming removed 4 bases from V and 5 bases from J, with 16 bases in between. The CDR3 length is 15 residues. Germline V CDR1 and CDR2: SGHNT, YYREEE (reference sequence). CDR3 in amino acids: CASSAPGWLHNEQFF. DNA for the CDR3: TGTGCCAGCAGCGCCCCGGGATGGCTCCACAATGAGCAGTTCTTC.

V gene TRBV5-4 combines with J gene TRBJ1-4; D possibly corresponds to TRBD1 (6 bases). There are 13 residues in the CDR3. Germline V gene data show CDR1 as SGHNT and CDR2 as YYREEE (reference sequence). Deletions cut 1 base from V and 8 bases from J, with 9 bases between. CDR3 loop: CASSLWGQEKLFF. In DNA form, the CDR3 reads TGTGCCAGCAGCTTGTGGGGGCAGGAAAAACTGTTTTTT. Complete variable domain (other parts from reference TRBV5-4 and TRBJ1-4): ETGVTQSPTHLIKTRGQQVTLRCSSQSGHNTVSWYQQALGQGPQFIFQYYREEENGRGNFPPRFSGLQFPNYSSELNVNALELDDSALYLCASSLWGQEKLFFGSGTQLSVL.

This rearrangement joins TRBV5-6 to TRBJ1-6; TRBD1 might be the D (5 bases). Trimming stripped 4 bases from V and 9 bases from J, with 26 bases between. Germline lookup yields CDR1 SGHDT and CDR2 YYEEEE. This CDR3 contains 18 residues. Here the CDR3 reads CASSDSSGRRSFGSPLHF. In DNA form, the CDR3 reads TGTGCCAGCAGCGATTCATCAGGGAGGCGTTCGTTCGGTTCACCCCTCCACTTT.

The sample holds one count of this clone. The chain joins TRBV9 to TRBJ1-1, with TRBD1 matching over 9 bases. The length of the CDR3 is 15 residues. V gave up 3 bases and J gave up 2 bases; unmatched junction bases: 5. CDR1 is SGDLS and CDR2 is YYNGEE in the germline V gene. The CDR3 DNA sequence: TGTGCCAGCAGCGCCCACAGGGGGCCAAACACTGAAGCTTTCTTT. The encoded protein is CASSAHRGPNTEAFF.

V is TRBV9 and J is TRBJ1-1; 8 bases agree with TRBD1. J was trimmed by 1 base and V by 3 bases; bases with no gene match: 2. This CDR3 has 14 residues. Germline V gene data show CDR1 as SGDLS and CDR2 as YYNGEE. CDR3 in amino acids: CASSDTGGNTEAFF. CDR3 in DNA: TGTGCCAGCAGCGATACAGGGGGGAACACTGAAGCTTTCTTT. Filled out from reference TRBV9 and TRBJ1-1, the complete variable domain reads DSGVTQTPKHLITATGQRVTLRCSPRSGDLSVYWYQQSLDQGLQFLIQYYNGEERAKGNILERFSAQQFPDLHSELNLSSLELGDSALYFCASSDTGGNTEAFFGQGTRLTVV.

This sequence joins TRBV19 and TRBJ2-2; 10 nucleotides agree with TRBD2. Germline CDR1 LNHDA, CDR2 SQIVND (reference sequence). CDR3 size: 15 residues. V lost 7 bases to trimming and J lost 2 bases; unmatched junction nucleotides: 4. In DNA, the CDR3 is TGTGCCAGTACGAGACTAGCGGGTAACACCGGGGAGCTGTTTTTT. Translated, it gives CASTRLAGNTGELFF. The full variable domain, its missing parts supplied by reference TRBV19 and TRBJ2-2, is DGGITQSPKYLFRKEGQNVTLSCEQNLNHDAMYWYRQDPGQGLRLIYYSQIVNDFQKGDIAEGYSVSREKKESFPLTVTSAQKNPTAFYLCASTRLAGNTGELFFGEGSRLTVL.

The V call is TRBV7-9, the J call TRBJ2-2; perhaps TRBD1 as D (6 bases). The germline V and J ends were trimmed by 9 bases and 0 bases, with 11 bases remaining between them. CDR3 length: 14 amino acids. The germline CDR1 and CDR2 sequences are SEHNR and FQNEAQ (reference sequence). CDR3 protein: CARSGTSNTGELFF. The CDR3 DNA follows: TGTGCCAGGTCCGGGACATCGAACACCGGGGAGCTGTTTTTT.

The genes are TRBV11-1 and TRBJ1-2; D is uncertain. Germline V gene sequence: CDR1 SGHAT, CDR2 FQDESV (reference sequence). The CDR3 length is 12 residues. With 4 bases removed from V and 2 bases from J, the gap between germline ends came to 5 bases. DNA for the CDR3: TGTGCCAGCAGCTCGGGGAACTATGGCTACACCTTC. Its protein is CASSSGNYGYTF.

This clone occurred once. The V gene is TRBV5-1, the J gene TRBJ1-4, with D possibly TRBD1 on 6 matching bases. The CDR3 sequence is 16 residues long. Per germline, CDR1 SGHRS and CDR2 YFSETQ. V was clipped by 7 bases and J by 2 bases, with 18 bases between them. CDR3 sequence: CASQTGGASTNEKLFF. The CDR3 DNA reads as TGCGCCAGCCAAACGGGGGGCGCCTCCACTAATGAAAAACTGTTTTTT.

The V and J genes are TRBV5-4 and TRBJ2-7; 7 positions agree with TRBD1. This CDR3 is 15 amino acids long. The ends lost 4 bases at V and 0 bases at J; junction bases unmatched: 7. Germline-derived CDR1 and CDR2 are SGHNT and YYREEE (reference sequence). CDR3 coding DNA: TGTGCCAGCAGCACACGGACAGGTATCTCCTACGAGCAGTACTTC. As protein: CASSTRTGISYEQYF.

On this clone: The same CDR3 also results from other DNA sequences found in this sample. The chain carries TRBV7-2 and TRBJ2-3; weak D call: TRBD1 (5 bases). The germline gives CDR1 SGHTA, CDR2 FQGNSA. This CDR3 is 16 amino acids long. The germline V and J ends were trimmed by 0 bases and 4 bases, with 14 bases remaining between them. The CDR3 DNA reads TGTGCCAGCAGCTTAGCGGGGCTGGGATTTTCAGATACGCAGTATTTT. It encodes CASSLAGLGFSDTQYF.

This chain links TRBV2 with TRBJ2-1; TRBD1 matches at 7 bases. Germline CDR1 is SNHLY and CDR2 is FYNNEI. This CDR3 has 15 amino acids. The V segment lost 4 bases and the J segment 6 bases; nucleotides outside the gene matches: 9. CDR3 DNA: TGTGCCAGCAGTGGGGTGGGAACAGGGGTCAATGAGCAGTTCTTC. Residues: CASSGVGTGVNEQFF.

This rearrangement joins TRBV5-6 to TRBJ2-1, with TRBD2 matching 8 bases. V shed 6 bases, J shed 4 bases, and the junction held 9 bases outside the gene matches. From germline, CDR1 is SGHDT and CDR2 YYEEEE. CDR3 length equals 15 residues. In DNA, the CDR3 is TGTGCCAGCACGGTACCGGGAGGGCCTTACAATGAGCAGTTCTTC. Translated, it gives CASTVPGGPYNEQFF.

This clone has a handful of counts. This chain uses TRBV2 with TRBJ1-4, with TRBD1 as a possible D gene (6 bases). V lost 6 bases and J 5 bases, leaving 13 bases between the germline ends. Germline V lookup: CDR1 SNHLY, CDR2 FYNNEI. This CDR3 spans 14 amino acids. CDR3 protein: CASRQGIRNEKLFF. In DNA, the CDR3 is TGTGCCAGCAGGCAGGGGATACGGAATGAAAAACTGTTTTTT.

This clone was counted only a few times. The chain uses TRBV5-6 and TRBJ1-5, with 8 bases identical to TRBD1. The CDR3 has 13 residues. Unmatched junction bases numbered 2, after V lost 3 bases and J lost 6 bases. CDR1 is SGHDT and CDR2 is YYEEEE in the germline V gene. The CDR3 is CASSYTGGQPQHF. CDR3 in DNA: TGTGCCAGCAGCTATACAGGGGGTCAGCCCCAGCATTTT.